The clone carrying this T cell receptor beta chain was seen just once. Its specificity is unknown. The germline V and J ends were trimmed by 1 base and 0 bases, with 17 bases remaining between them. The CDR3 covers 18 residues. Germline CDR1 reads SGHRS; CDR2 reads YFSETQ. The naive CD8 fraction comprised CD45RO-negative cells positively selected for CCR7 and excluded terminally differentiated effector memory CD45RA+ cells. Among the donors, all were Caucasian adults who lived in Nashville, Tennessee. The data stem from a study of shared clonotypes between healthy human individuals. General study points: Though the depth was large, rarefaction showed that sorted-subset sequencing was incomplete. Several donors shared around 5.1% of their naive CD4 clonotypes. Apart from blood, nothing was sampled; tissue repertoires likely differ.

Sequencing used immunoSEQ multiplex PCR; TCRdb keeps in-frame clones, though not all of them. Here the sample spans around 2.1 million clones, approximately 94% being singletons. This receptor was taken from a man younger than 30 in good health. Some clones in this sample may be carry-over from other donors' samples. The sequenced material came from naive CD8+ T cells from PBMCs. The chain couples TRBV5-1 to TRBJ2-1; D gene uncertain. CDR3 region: CASSLYGQFRTSYNEQFF. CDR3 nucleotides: TGCGCCAGCAGCTTGTACGGGCAGTTTAGAACCTCCTACAATGAGCAGTTCTTC. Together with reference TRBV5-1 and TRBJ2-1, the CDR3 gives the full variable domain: KAGVTQTPRYLIKTRGQQVTLSCSPISGHRSVSWYQQTPGQGLQFLFEYFSETQRNKGNFPGRFSGRQFSNSRSEMNVSTLELGDSALYLCASSLYGQFRTSYNEQFFGPGTRLTVL.